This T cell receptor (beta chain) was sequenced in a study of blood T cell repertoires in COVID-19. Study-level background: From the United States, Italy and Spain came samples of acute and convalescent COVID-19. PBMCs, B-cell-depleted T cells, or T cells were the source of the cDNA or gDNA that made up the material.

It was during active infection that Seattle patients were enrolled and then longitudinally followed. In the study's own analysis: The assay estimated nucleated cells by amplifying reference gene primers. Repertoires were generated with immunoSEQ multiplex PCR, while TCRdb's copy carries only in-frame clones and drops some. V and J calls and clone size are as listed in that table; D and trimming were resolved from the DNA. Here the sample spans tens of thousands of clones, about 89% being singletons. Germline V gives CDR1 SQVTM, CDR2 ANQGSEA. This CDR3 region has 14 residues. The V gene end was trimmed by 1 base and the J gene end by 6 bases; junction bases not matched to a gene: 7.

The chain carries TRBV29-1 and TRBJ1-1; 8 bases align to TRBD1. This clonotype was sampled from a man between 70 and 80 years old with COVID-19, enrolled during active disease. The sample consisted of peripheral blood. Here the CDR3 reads CSVEGGTGGSEAFF. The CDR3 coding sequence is TGCAGCGTTGAAGGGGGGACAGGAGGGTCTGAAGCTTTCTTT.